Sequencing of this T cell receptor beta chain was carried out in a study of PD-1 blockade in classical Hodgkin lymphoma. Worth noting for this clone: Its antigen is not identified.

Profiled with immunoSEQ multiplex PCR; TCRdb holds only in-frame clones, not every one. The table records approximately 30,000 clones, about 72% of them present only once. The CDR3 contains 13 residues. CDR1 is MNHEY, CDR2 SVGAGI, per germline. Losses at the gene ends were 6 bases for V and 7 bases for J; bases not matched to a gene: 1. Time point defined: cycle 4 day 1 (C4D1), after more than 5 weeks of nivolumab. Each patient's relapse followed autologous stem cell transplantation, and brentuximab vedotin exposure varied. Complete response, partial response or progressive disease constituted the best response categories observed. Whole-study results and caveats: For complete responders, baseline diversity was comparable to that of newly diagnosed patients.

The sequencing here drew on peripheral blood mononuclear cells (PBMCs), taken before the fourth cycle of nivolumab. This sequence originates from a human donor with classical Hodgkin lymphoma. This rearrangement joins TRBV6-5 to TRBJ2-5; 14 bases are a match to TRBD2. CDR3 amino acids: CASSGTSGRTQYF. DNA of the CDR3: TGTGCCAGCAGCGGGACTAGCGGGAGGACCCAGTACTTC.